Given below is one T cell receptor (beta chain) in context. Its cognate antigen is unknown. The sample is drawn from a study of OX40 agonist ivuxolimab in advanced cancers. General study results and limits: The antigens recognized by the expanded peripheral T cells, that is their antigen specificity, were not determined.

The assay was immunoSEQ multiplex PCR, and TCRdb's table has in-frame clones only and misses some. The profile shows more than 75,000 clones, roughly 86% of them singletons. The origin of this receptor is an adult with an advanced solid tumor such as melanoma, head and neck, liver or kidney cancer. The sample in question was CD4+ or CD8+ T cells sorted from blood, obtained in a trial of the OX40 agonist ivuxolimab.

This CDR3 reads CASSQLQTNEKLFF. The CDR3 DNA reads TGTGCCAGCAGCCAATTACAGACTAATGAAAAACTGTTTTTT. The chain is built from TRBV14 and TRBJ1-4; D is ambiguous. This CDR3 spans 14 amino acids. The ends were cut back, 2 bases at V and 2 bases at J, with 6 bases in the middle. CDR1 SGHDN and CDR2 FVKESK come from the germline V gene.